A single T cell receptor beta chain is shown here with its context. V lost 7 bases, J lost 1 base, and 10 bases lay in between. Germline V gene data show CDR1 as SGHNT and CDR2 as YYREEE (reference sequence). The CDR3 extends over 13 amino acids. This entry comes from a study of blood T cell repertoires in COVID-19. About the study: Researchers got acute and convalescent COVID-19 samples from the United States, Italy and Spain. From T cells, B-cell-depleted T cells, or PBMCs came the material, which was cDNA or gDNA.

Under the authors' procedure: The authors estimated nucleated cell counts from reference gene primer amplification. The method was immunoSEQ multiplex PCR; TCRdb's version includes in-frame clones alone and lacks a portion of them. D and trimming were read from the DNA, whereas the V and J calls and clone size are those reported in that table. The data contain about 300,000 clones, around 90% of them singletons. What was sequenced was peripheral blood. The chain couples TRBV5-4 to TRBJ2-3; no clear D gene. The source is a man between 18 and 29 years old with active or convalescent COVID-19. The CDR3 DNA reads TGTGCCAGCTCCTGGAGCGGCACAGATACGCAGTATTTT. Its translation is CASSWSGTDTQYF.